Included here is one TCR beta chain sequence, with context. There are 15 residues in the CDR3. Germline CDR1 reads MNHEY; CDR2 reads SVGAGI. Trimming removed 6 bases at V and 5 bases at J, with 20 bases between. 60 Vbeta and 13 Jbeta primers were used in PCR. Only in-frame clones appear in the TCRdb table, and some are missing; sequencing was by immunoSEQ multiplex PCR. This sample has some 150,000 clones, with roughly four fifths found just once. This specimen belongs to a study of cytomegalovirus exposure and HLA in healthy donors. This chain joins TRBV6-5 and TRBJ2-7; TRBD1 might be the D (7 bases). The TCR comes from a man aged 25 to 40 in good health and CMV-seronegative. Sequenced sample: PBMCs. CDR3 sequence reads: CASRAGQSRNDEQYF. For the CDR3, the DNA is TGTGCCAGCAGGGCGGGACAGTCAAGGAATGACGAGCAGTACTTC.